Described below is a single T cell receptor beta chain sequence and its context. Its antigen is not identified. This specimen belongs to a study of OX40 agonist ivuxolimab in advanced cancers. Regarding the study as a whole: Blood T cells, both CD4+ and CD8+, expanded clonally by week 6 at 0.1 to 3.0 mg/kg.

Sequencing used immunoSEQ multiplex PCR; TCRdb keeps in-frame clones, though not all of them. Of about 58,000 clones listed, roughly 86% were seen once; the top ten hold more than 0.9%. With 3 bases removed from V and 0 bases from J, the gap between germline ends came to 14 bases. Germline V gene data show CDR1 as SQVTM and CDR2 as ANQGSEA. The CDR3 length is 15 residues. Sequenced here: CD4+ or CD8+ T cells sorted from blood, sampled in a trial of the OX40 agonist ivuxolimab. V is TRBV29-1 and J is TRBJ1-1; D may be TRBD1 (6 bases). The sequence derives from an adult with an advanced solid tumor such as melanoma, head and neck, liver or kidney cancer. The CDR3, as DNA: TGCAGCGTTGAGGGGAGACAGGCGATGAACACTGAAGCTTTCTTT. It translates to CSVEGRQAMNTEAFF.